A selection of T cell receptor beta chains follows, all from one sample in a study of T-cell memory formation after mild COVID-19. From the 5' RACE reads, TCRdb called clonotypes with MiXCR, one entry per CDR3 protein. Seen here are hundreds of thousands of distinct CDR3 sequences, roughly 22% observed once, and the top ten hold around an eighth. Sequenced: PBMCs or a T cell subset sorted from them (not recorded which). The receptors come from an adult woman who had mild COVID-19 (a few samples of this study predate the infection). Cell type and time point are not known. Both conserved end residues are part of each CDR3. The D gene is left open where the match is weak. Where a row states a size, it is once, few, many or the class of an expanded clone; other rows omit it.

V	J	D	size	DNA	CDR3
TRBV10-2	TRBJ1-1	NA	NA	TGCGCCAGCAGTCGGTATGCAGGGAACACTGAAGCTTTCTTT	CASSRYAGNTEAFF
TRBV7-7	TRBJ2-3	NA	NA	TGTGCTAGCAGCTCCGGGACCCGGCAGTATTTT	CASSSGTRQYF
TRBV7-7	TRBJ2-1	NA	NA	TGTGCTAGCAGCTTAGGAGGGGGTGTGCGGGAGATGGAGGAGCAGTTCTTC	CASSLGGGVREMEEQFF
TRBV7-2	TRBJ2-7	NA	NA	TGTGCCAGCAGCCCCACCTCAGCCATCCCCTCCTACGAGCAGTACTTC	CASSPTSAIPSYEQYF
TRBV12-3/TRBV12-4	TRBJ1-2	NA	few	TGTGCCAGCAGTTTTTTGAGGGAGAGTGGCTACACCTTC	CASSFLRESGYTF
TRBV18	TRBJ1-2	TRBD1	NA	TGTGCCAGCTCACAAAATCCGGGACAGGGGGCCTATGGCTACACCTTC	CASSQNPGQGAYGYTF
TRBV5-4	TRBJ2-7	TRBD2	NA	TGTGCCAGCAGCCCATCTAGCGGGGGAAGCTCCTACGAGCAGTACTTC	CASSPSSGGSSYEQYF
TRBV9	TRBJ2-3	NA	few	TGTGCCAGCAGCGTAGATGGGCAGGCCCTCACAGATACGCAGTATTTT	CASSVDGQALTDTQYF
TRBV7-9	TRBJ2-3	TRBD2	few	TGTGCCAGCAGCCGTAGCGGGAGGACAGATACGCAGTATTTT	CASSRSGRTDTQYF
TRBV20-1	TRBJ1-1	NA	NA	TGCAGTGCTAACCCGACAACAAACACTGAAGCTTTCTTT	CSANPTTNTEAFF
TRBV7-9	TRBJ2-7	TRBD1	NA	TGTGCCAGCAGCTCGAGGGGGCGAGCCTACGAGCAGTACTTC	CASSSRGRAYEQYF
TRBV3-1	TRBJ1-1	NA	few	TGTGCCAGCAGCCCAAGGGGGGGGCGGACTGAAGCTTTCTTT	CASSPRGGRTEAFF
TRBV23-1	TRBJ2-7	NA	NA	TGCGCCAGCACCCTGTGGGGACCCAGCGAGCAGTACTTC	CASTLWGPSEQYF
TRBV7-9	TRBJ1-1	NA	few	TGTGCCAGCAGCCCCAGACAGACGGGGAGTGAAGCTTTCTTT	CASSPRQTGSEAFF
TRBV7-8	TRBJ2-3	TRBD1	NA	TGTGCCAGCAGCTTAGGTGGGACAGCCACAGATACGCAGTATTTT	CASSLGGTATDTQYF
TRBV5-4	TRBJ1-1	NA	NA	TGTGCCAGCAGCCCCGCGACAGGTGTGAACACTGAAGCTTTCTTT	CASSPATGVNTEAFF
TRBV12-3/TRBV12-4	TRBJ2-7	NA	many	TGTGCCAGCAGTGAGATCGGGTACGAGCAGTACTTC	CASSEIGYEQYF
TRBV9	TRBJ2-1	TRBD1	NA	TGTGCCAGCAGCGACAACAGGGGCCATCATCTCGGGGTCTACAATGAGCAGTTCTTC	CASSDNRGHHLGVYNEQFF
TRBV5-6	TRBJ2-4	NA	few	TGTGCCAGCAGCTTGATGGTGGGAAACATTCAGTACTTC	CASSLMVGNIQYF
TRBV27	TRBJ2-5	NA	few	TGTGCCAGCAGTCCGTCCGTCGGTTGGGAGACCCAGTACTTC	CASSPSVGWETQYF
TRBV29-1	TRBJ1-1	TRBD1	NA	TGCAGCGTTGCCCAGGGGGCGAGAGGGACTGAAGCTTTCTTT	CSVAQGARGTEAFF
TRBV5-6	TRBJ2-6	NA	few	TGTGCCAGCAGCTGGTCAATGGGAGCGTCTGGGGCCAACGTCCTGACTTTC	CASSWSMGASGANVLTF
TRBV5-1	TRBJ1-1	NA	NA	TGCGCCAGCAGCAGGATGGCAGGGGACATGAACACTGAAGCTTTCTTT	CASSRMAGDMNTEAFF
TRBV5-1	TRBJ2-3	NA	NA	TGCGCCAGCAGCTTCGGCGGGCTCTCCGATACGCAGTATTTT	CASSFGGLSDTQYF
TRBV20-1	TRBJ2-5	TRBD2	few	TGCAGTGCTAGAACCTCTAGCGGACAAGAGACCCAGTACTTC	CSARTSSGQETQYF
TRBV24-1	TRBJ2-7	TRBD1	many	TGTGCCACCAGTGACCCGGGACAGGGGGCCTACGAGCAGTACTTC	CATSDPGQGAYEQYF
TRBV5-1	TRBJ2-1	NA	few	TGCGCCAGCAGCTCCCCGGGACTTGTCTCTCCCCCAAACAATGAGCAGTTCTTC	CASSSPGLVSPPNNEQFF
TRBV4-3	TRBJ1-2	NA	NA	TGCGCCAGCAGCCAAGAGGGTTTTGGGGGCTACACCTTC	CASSQEGFGGYTF
TRBV4-2	TRBJ1-2	TRBD1	few	TGTGCCAGCAGCCAAGAACAGGGGCCCAACTATGGCTACACCTTC	CASSQEQGPNYGYTF
TRBV3-1	TRBJ1-2	TRBD1	NA	TGTGCCAGCAGCCAACAGAGGCCTACTGCCGGGACAGGGAACTATGGCTACACCTTC	CASSQQRPTAGTGNYGYTF